This TCR beta chain was found in a study of pediatric ulcerative colitis. Here immunoSEQ multiplex PCR was the method, and the copy in TCRdb shows in-frame clones only, minus some. The sample carries fewer than 40,000 clones, approximately 82% recorded once. Sequenced: blood. The clonotype originates from a boy younger than 18 with severe ulcerative colitis.

CDR3 DNA: TGTGCCAGCAGCTTGGGACGGAGACTAGCGGACCAAGAGACCCAGTACTTC. As protein: CASSLGRRLADQETQYF. J is TRBJ2-5 and V is TRBV5-4; TRBD2 matches at 9 bases. CDR3 length: 17 amino acids. The junction had 6 bases not matched to a gene; V was cut back by 0 bases and J by 0 bases. Germline-derived CDR1 and CDR2 are SGHNT and YYREEE (reference sequence).